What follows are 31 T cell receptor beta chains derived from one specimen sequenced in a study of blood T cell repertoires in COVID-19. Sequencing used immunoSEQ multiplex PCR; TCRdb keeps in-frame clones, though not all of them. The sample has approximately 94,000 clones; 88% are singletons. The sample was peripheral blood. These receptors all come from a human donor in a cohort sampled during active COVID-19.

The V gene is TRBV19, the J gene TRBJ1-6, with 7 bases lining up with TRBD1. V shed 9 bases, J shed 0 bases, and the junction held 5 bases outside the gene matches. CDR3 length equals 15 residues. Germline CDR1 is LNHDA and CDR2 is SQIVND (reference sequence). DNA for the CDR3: TGTGCCAGCGCAGGGGGACGCTCCTATAATTCACCCCTCCACTTT. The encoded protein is CASAGGRSYNSPLHF.

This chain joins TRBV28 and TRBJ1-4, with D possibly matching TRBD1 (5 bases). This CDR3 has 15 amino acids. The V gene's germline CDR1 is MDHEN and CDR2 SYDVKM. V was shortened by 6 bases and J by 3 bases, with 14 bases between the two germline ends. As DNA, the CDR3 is TGTGCCAGCAGCCTCCAGGGCTTCGCTAATGAAAAACTGTTTTTT. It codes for CASSLQGFANEKLFF.

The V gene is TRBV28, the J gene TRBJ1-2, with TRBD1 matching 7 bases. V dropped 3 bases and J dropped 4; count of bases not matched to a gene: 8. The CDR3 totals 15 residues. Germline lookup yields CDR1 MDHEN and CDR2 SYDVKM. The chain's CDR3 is CASSFWGQPSYGYTF. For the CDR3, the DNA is TGTGCCAGCAGTTTTTGGGGACAGCCAAGCTATGGCTACACCTTC.

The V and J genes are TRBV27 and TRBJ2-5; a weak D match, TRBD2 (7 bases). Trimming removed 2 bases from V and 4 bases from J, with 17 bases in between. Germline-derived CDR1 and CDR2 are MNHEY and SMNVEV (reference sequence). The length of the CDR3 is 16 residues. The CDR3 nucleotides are TGTGCCAGCAGTTTAAGGGGGGGAGTACAGAGAGAGACCCAGTACTTC. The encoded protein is CASSLRGGVQRETQYF.

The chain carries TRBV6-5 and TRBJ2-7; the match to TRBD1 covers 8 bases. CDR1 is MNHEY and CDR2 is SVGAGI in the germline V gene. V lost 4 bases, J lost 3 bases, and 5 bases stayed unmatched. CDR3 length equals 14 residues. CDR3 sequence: CASSSKGQDYEQYF. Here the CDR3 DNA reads TGTGCCAGCAGTTCGAAGGGACAGGACTACGAGCAGTACTTC.

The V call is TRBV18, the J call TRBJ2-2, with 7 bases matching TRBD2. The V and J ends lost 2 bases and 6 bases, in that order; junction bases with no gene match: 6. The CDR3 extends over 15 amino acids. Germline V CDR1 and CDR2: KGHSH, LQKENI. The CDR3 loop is CASSPGTNRAGELFF. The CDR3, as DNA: TGTGCCAGCTCACCAGGGACTAACCGCGCCGGGGAGCTGTTTTTT. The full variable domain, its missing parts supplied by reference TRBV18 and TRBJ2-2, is NAGVMQNPRHLVRRRGQEARLRCSPMKGHSHVYWYRQLPEEGLKFMVYLQKENIIDESGMPKERFSAEFPKEGPSILRIQQVVRGDSAAYFCASSPGTNRAGELFFGEGSRLTVL.

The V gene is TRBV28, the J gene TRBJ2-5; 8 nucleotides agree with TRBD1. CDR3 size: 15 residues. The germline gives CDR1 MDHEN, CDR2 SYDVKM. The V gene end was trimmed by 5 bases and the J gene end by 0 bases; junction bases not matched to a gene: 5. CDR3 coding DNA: TGTGCCAGCAGTGGACAGGGTTGGGACCAAGAGACCCAGTACTTC. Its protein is CASSGQGWDQETQYF.

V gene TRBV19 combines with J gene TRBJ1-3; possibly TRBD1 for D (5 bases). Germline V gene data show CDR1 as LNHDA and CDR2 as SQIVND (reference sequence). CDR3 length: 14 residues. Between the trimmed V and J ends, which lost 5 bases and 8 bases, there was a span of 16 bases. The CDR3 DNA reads TGTGCCAGTAGTTGGGCCTTCGCGGGGGACACCATATATTTT. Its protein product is CASSWAFAGDTIYF.

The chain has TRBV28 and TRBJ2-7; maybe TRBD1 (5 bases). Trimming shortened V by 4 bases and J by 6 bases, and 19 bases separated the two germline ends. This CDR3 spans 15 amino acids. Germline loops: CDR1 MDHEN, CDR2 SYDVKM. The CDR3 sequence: CASSSFRAGNREQYF. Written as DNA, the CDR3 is TGTGCCAGCAGTTCCTTCCGAGCAGGGAACCGCGAGCAGTACTTC.

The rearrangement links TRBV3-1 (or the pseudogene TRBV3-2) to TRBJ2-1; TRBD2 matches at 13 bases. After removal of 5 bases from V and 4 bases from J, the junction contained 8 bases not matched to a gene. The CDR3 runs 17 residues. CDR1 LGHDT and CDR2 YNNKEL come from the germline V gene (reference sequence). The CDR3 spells CASSKGLAGELYNEQFF. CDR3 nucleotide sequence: TGTGCCAGCAGCAAAGGACTAGCGGGAGAGCTTTACAATGAGCAGTTCTTC.

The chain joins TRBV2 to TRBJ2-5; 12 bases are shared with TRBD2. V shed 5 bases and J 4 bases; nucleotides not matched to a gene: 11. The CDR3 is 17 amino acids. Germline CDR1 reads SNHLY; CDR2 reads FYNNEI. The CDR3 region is CASSPETSGRRGETQYF. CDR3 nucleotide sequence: TGTGCCAGCAGTCCCGAGACTAGCGGGAGACGAGGAGAGACCCAGTACTTC.

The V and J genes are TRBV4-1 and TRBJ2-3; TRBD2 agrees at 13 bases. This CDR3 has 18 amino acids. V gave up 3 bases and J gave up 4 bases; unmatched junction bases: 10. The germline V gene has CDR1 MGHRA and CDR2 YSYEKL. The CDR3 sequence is CASSQRGTSGTRADTQYF. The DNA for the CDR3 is TGCGCCAGCAGCCAGAGGGGGACTAGCGGGACGAGGGCAGATACGCAGTATTTT.

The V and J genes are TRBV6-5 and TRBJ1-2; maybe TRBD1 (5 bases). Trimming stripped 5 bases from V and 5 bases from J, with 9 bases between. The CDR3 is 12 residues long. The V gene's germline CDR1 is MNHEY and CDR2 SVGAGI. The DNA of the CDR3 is TGTGCCAGCAGTCGCAGGGCTTATGGCTACACCTTC. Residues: CASSRRAYGYTF.

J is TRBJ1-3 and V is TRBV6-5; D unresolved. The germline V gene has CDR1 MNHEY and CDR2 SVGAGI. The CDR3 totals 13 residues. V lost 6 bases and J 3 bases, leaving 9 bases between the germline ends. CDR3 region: CASSTLSGNTIYF. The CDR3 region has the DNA TGTGCCAGCAGCACGCTGAGTGGAAACACCATATATTTT.

The CDR3 DNA reads as TGTGCCAGCAGCCACGCACTAGCGGGTATAGAGACCCAGTACTTC. Its protein is CASSHALAGIETQYF. The chain links TRBV3-1 (or the pseudogene TRBV3-2) to TRBJ2-5, with 9 bases identical to TRBD2. The V gene end was trimmed by 3 bases and the J gene end by 4 bases; junction bases not matched to a gene: 6. CDR3 length: 15 residues. In germline, CDR1 is LGHDT, CDR2 YNNKEL (reference sequence).

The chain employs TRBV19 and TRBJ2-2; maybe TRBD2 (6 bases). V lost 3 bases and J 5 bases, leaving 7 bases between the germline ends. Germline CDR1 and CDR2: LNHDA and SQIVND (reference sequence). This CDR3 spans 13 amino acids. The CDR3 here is CASSIGRTGELFF. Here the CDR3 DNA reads TGTGCCAGTAGTATCGGGAGAACCGGGGAGCTGTTTTTT.

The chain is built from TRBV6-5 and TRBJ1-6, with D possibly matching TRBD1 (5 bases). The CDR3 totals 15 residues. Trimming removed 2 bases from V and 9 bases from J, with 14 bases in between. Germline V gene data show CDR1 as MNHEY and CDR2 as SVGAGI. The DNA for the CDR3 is TGTGCCAGCAGTTACGGCCAGGGCTTCGGTTCACCCCTCCACTTT. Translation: CASSYGQGFGSPLHF.

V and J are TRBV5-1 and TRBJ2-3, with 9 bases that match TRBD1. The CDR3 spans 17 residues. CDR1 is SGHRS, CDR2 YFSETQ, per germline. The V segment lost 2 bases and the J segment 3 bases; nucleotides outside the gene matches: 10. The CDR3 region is CASSLDGGQGTTDTQYF. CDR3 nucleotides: TGCGCCAGCAGCTTAGATGGGGGACAGGGTACGACAGATACGCAGTATTTT. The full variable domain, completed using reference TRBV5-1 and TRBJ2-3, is KAGVTQTPRYLIKTRGQQVTLSCSPISGHRSVSWYQQTPGQGLQFLFEYFSETQRNKGNFPGRFSGRQFSNSRSEMNVSTLELGDSALYLCASSLDGGQGTTDTQYFGPGTRLTVL.

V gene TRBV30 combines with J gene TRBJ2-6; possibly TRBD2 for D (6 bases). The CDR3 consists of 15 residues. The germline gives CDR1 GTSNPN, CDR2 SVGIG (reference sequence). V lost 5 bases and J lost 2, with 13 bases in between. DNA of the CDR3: TGTGCCTGGGCAGGGAGGTGGACTGGGGCCAACGTCCTGACTTTC. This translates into CAWAGRWTGANVLTF.

The CDR3 region is CASSEENRIYGYTF. CDR3 DNA: TGTGCCAGCAGTGAAGAAAACAGGATTTATGGCTACACCTTC. This chain connects TRBV6-1 to TRBJ1-2; TRBD1 is a possible D gene (5 bases). Germline values: CDR1 MNHNS, CDR2 SASEGT. V was cut by 1 base and J by 5 bases, with 11 bases left in between. The CDR3 has 14 residues.

The CDR3 DNA is TGTGCCAGCAGTTACTCGCTAGGCGTAACACCGGAGAATGAGCAGTTCTTC. The encoded protein is CASSYSLGVTPENEQFF. This sequence joins TRBV6-2 or TRBV6-3 and TRBJ2-1; D remains unclear. The V gene's germline CDR1 is MNHEY and CDR2 SVGEGT. This CDR3 region has 17 residues. Trimming took off 0 bases at V and 7 bases at J, with 19 bases between the two ends.

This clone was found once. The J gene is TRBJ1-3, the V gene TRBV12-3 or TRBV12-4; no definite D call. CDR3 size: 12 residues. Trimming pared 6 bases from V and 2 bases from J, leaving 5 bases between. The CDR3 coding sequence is TGTGCCAGCAGCCGCGCTGGAAACACCATATATTTT. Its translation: CASSRAGNTIYF.

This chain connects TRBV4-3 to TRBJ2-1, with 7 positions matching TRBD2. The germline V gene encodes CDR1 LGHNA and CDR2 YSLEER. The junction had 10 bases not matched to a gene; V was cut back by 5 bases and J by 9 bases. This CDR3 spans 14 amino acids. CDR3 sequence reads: CASSSSVGGGEQFF. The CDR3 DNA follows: TGCGCCAGCAGCTCCTCAGTGGGGGGGGGTGAGCAGTTCTTC.

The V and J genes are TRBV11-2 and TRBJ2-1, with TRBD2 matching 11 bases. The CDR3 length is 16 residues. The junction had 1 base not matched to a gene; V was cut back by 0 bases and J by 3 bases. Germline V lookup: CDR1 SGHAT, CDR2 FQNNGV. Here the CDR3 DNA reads TGTGCCAGCAGCTTAGAAGGGACTAGCGGCTACAATGAGCAGTTCTTC. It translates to CASSLEGTSGYNEQFF.

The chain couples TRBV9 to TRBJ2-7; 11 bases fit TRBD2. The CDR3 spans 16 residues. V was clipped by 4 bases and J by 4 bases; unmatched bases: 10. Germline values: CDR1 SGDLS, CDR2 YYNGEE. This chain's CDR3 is CASSPRLAGRLYEQYF. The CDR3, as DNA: TGTGCCAGCAGCCCCAGACTAGCGGGGAGGCTGTACGAGCAGTACTTC.

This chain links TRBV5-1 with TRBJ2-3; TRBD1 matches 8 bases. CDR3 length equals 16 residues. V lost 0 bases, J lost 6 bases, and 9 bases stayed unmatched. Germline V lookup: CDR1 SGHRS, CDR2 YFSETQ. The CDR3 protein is CASSLGRGLMLDTQYF. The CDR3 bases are TGCGCCAGCAGCTTGGGCAGGGGGCTTATGTTGGATACGCAGTATTTT.

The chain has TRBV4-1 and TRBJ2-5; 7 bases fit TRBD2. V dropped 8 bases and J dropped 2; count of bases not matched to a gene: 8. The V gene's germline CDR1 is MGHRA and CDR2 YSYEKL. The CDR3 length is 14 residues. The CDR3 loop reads CASSPSSGQETQYF. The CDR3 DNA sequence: TGCGCCAGCTCTCCCTCTAGCGGACAAGAGACCCAGTACTTC.

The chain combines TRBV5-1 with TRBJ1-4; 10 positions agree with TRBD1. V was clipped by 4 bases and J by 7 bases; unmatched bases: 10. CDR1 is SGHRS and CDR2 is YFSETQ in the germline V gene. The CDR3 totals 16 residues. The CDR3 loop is CASSPGDRGPGEKLFF. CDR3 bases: TGCGCCAGCAGCCCGGGAGACAGGGGGCCTGGTGAAAAACTGTTTTTT.

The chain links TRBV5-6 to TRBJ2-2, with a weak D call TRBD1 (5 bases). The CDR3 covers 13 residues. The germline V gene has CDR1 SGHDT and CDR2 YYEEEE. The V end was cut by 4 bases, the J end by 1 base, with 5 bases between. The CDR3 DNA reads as TGTGCCAGCAGCAGGGGGAACACCGGGGAGCTGTTTTTT. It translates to CASSRGNTGELFF.

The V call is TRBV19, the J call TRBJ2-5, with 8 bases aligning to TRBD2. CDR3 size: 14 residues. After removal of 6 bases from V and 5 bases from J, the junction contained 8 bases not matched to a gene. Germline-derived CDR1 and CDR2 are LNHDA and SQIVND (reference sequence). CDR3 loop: CASRTAGVGETQYF. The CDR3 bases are TGTGCCAGTAGGACAGCGGGAGTAGGTGAGACCCAGTACTTC.

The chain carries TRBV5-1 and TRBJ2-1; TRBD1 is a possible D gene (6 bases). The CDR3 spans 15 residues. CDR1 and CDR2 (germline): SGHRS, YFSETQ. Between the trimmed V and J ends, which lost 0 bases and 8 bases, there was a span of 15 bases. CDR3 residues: CASSLALGGAHEQFF. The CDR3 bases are TGCGCCAGCAGCTTGGCACTTGGGGGCGCGCATGAGCAGTTCTTC.